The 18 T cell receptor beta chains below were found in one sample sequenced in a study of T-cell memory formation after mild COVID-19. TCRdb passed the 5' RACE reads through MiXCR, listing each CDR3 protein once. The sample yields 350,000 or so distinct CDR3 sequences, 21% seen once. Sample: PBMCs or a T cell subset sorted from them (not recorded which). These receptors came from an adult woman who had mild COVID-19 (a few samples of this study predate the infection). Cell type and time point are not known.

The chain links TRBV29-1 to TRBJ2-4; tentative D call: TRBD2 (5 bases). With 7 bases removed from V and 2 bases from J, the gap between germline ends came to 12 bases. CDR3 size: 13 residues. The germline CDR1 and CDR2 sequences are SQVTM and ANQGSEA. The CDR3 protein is CSATTGTKNIQYF. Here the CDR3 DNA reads TGCAGCGCGACAACCGGGACCAAAAACATTCAGTACTTC.

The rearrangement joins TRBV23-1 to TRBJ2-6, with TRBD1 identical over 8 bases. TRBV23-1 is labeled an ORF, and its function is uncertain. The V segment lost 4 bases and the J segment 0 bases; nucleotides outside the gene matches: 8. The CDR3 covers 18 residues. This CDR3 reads CASSPRDRSGSGANVLTF. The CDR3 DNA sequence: TGCGCCAGCAGTCCCCGGGACAGGTCCGGCTCTGGGGCCAACGTCCTGACTTTC.

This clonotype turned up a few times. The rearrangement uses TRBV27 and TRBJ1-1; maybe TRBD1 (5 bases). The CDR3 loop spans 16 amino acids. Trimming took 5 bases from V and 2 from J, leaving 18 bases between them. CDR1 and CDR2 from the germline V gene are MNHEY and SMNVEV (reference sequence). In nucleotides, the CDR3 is TGTGCCAGCAGTACCCACCCCAGGGACTTAAACACTGAAGCTTTCTTT. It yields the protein CASSTHPRDLNTEAFF.

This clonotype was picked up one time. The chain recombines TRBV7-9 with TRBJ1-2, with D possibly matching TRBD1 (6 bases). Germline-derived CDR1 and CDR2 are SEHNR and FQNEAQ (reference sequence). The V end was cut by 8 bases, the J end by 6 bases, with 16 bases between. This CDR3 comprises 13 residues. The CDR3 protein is CASLSSGGHGYTF. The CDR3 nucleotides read TGTGCCAGCCTGAGTAGTGGGGGGCATGGCTACACCTTC.

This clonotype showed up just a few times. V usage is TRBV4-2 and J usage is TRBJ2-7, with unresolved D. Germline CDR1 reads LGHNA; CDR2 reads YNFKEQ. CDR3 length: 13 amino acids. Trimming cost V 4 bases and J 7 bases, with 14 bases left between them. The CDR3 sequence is CASSLRATDEQYF. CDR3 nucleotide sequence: TGTGCCAGCAGCCTCCGGGCCACGGATGAGCAGTACTTC.

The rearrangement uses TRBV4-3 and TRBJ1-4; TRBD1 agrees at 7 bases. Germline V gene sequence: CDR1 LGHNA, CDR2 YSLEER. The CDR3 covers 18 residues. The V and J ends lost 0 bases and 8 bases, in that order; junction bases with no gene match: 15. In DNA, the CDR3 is TGCGCCAGCAGCCAAGATAAGGACAGGACAGAGCTGAGCGAAAAACTGTTTTTT. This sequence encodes CASSQDKDRTELSEKLFF.

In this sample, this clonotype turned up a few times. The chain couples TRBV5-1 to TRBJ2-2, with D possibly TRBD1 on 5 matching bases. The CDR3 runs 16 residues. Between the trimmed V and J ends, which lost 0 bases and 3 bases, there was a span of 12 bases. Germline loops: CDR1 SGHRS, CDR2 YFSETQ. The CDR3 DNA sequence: TGCGCCAGCAGCTTGGAGGCAGGGTGGGACACCGGGGAGCTGTTTTTT. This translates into CASSLEAGWDTGELFF.

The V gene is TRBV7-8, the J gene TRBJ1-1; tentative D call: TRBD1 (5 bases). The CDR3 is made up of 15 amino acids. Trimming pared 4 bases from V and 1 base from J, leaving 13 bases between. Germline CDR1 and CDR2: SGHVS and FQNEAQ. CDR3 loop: CASSSLREPNTEAFF. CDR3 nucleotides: TGTGCCAGCAGCTCACTCAGGGAACCGAACACTGAAGCTTTCTTT. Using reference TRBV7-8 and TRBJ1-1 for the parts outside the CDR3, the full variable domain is GAGVSQSPRYKVAKRGQDVALRCDPISGHVSLFWYQQALGQGPEFLTYFQNEAQLDKSGLPSDRFFAERPEGSVSTLKIQRTQQEDSAVYLCASSSLREPNTEAFFGQGTRLTVV.

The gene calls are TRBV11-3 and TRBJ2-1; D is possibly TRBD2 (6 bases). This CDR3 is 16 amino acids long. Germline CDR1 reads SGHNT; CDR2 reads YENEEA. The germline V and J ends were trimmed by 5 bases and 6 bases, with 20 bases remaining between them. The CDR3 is CASSPADRRRGNEQFF. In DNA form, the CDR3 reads TGTGCCAGCAGCCCAGCCGATAGGAGGAGGGGCAATGAGCAGTTCTTC.

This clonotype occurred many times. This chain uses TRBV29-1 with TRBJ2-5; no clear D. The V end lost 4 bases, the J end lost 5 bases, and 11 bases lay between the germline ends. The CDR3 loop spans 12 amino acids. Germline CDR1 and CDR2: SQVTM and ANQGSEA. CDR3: CSVGWRRETQYF. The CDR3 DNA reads TGCAGCGTTGGTTGGCGACGGGAGACCCAGTACTTC.

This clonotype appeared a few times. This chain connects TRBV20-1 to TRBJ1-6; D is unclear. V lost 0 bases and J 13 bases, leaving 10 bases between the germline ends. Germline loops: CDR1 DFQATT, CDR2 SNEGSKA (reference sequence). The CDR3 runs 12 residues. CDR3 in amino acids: CSARDEVVPLHF. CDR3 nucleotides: TGCAGTGCTAGAGATGAGGTTGTGCCCCTCCACTTT.

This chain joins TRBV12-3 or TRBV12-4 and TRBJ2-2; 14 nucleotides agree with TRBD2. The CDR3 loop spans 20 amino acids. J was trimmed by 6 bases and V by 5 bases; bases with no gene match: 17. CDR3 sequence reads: CASSTTGLAGGSGYAGELFF. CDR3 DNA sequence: TGTGCCAGCAGTACCACCGGACTAGCGGGGGGCTCGGGTTATGCCGGGGAGCTGTTTTTT.

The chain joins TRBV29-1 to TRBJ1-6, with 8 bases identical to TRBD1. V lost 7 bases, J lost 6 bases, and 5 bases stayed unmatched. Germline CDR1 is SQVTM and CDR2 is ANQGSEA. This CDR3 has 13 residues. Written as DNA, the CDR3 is TGCAGCGCCAGGACAGGGCTTAATTCACCCCTCCACTTT. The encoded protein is CSARTGLNSPLHF.

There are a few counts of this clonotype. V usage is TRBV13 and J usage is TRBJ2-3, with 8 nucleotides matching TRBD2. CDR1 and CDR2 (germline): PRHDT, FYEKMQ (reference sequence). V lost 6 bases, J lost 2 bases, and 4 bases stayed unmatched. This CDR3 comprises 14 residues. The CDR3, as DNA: TGTGCCAGCAGTCCGGGAGGGCACACAGATACGCAGTATTTT. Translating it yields CASSPGGHTDTQYF. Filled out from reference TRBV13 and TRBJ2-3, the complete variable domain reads AAGVIQSPRHLIKEKRETATLKCYPIPRHDTVYWYQQGPGQDPQFLISFYEKMQSDKGSIPDRFSAQQFSDYHSELNMSSLELGDSALYFCASSPGGHTDTQYFGPGTRLTVL.

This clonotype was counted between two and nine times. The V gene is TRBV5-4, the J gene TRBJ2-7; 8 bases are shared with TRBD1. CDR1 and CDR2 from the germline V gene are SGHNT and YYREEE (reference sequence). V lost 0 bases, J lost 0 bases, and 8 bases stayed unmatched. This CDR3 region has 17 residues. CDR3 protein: CASSLAPGQVNSYEQYF. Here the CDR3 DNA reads TGTGCCAGCAGCTTGGCCCCGGGACAGGTCAACTCCTACGAGCAGTACTTC.

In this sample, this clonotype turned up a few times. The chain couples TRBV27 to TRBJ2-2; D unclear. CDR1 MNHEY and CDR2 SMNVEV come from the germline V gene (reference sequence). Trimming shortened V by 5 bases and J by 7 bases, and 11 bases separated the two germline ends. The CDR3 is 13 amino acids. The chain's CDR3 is CASSPRLSGELFF. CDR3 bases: TGTGCCAGCAGTCCCCGATTGAGCGGGGAGCTGTTTTTT.

This chain's CDR3 is CASSQVGGGLNIQYF. The DNA of the CDR3 is TGCGCCAGCAGCCAAGTAGGCGGGGGGTTAAACATTCAGTACTTC. This chain links TRBV4-1 with TRBJ2-4; 8 bases are a match to TRBD2. This CDR3 is built from 15 residues. V shed 1 base and J 6 bases; nucleotides not matched to a gene: 5. The germline V gene encodes CDR1 MGHRA and CDR2 YSYEKL.

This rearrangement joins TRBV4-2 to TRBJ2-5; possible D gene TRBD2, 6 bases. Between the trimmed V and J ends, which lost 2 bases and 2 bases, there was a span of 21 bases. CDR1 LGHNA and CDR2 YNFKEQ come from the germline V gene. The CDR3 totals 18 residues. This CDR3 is CASSQRTALALLQETQYF. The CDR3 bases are TGTGCCAGCAGCCAAAGGACGGCGCTAGCGCTTCTTCAAGAGACCCAGTACTTC.